These T cell receptor beta chains were read from a single sample in a study of response to subunit inactivated influenza vaccine. TCRdb processed the RT-PCR reads anew with MiXCR; each CDR3 protein has one entry. The sample yields hundreds of thousands of distinct CDR3 sequences, approximately 12% seen once. Sequenced here: non-naive T cells sorted from PBMCs, sampled around 15 days before vaccination. The receptors here all came from a man aged 50 to 60 who received an inactivated influenza vaccine. CDR3s include the opening cysteine and the closing phenylalanine or tryptophan. The D gene is left open where the match is weak. Only some rows state a clone size, as once, few, many or a class for expanded clones.

V,J,D,size,CDR3,DNA
TRBV6-2/TRBV6-3,TRBJ2-5,TRBD2,.,CASSAGLVETQYF,TGTGCCAGCAGTGCGGGACTAGTTGAGACCCAGTACTTC
TRBV18,TRBJ1-1,.,few,CASSIEQGNTEAFF,TGTGCCAGCTCAATAGAACAGGGAAACACTGAAGCTTTCTTT
TRBV6-2/TRBV6-3,TRBJ2-6,.,.,CASSYYGGANVLTF,TGTGCCAGCAGTTACTACGGTGGGGCCAACGTCCTGACTTTC
TRBV20-1,TRBJ2-1,TRBD2,.,CSGQAPGVAGGNYNEQFF,TGCAGTGGCCAGGCTCCGGGCGTGGCGGGAGGGAACTACAATGAGCAGTTCTTC
TRBV27,TRBJ1-6,.,few,CASGPQSWSPLHF,TGTGCCAGCGGCCCCCAAAGCTGGTCACCCCTCCACTTT
TRBV7-9,TRBJ2-1,.,many,CASSLLPQPFTRNEQFF,TGTGCCAGCAGCTTACTCCCGCAGCCCTTCACTCGGAATGAGCAGTTCTTC
TRBV7-6,TRBJ1-1,.,.,CASSQGPASTEAFF,TGTGCCAGCAGCCAGGGGCCGGCGAGCACTGAAGCTTTCTTT
TRBV24-1,TRBJ2-3,TRBD1,many,CATGRTGLADTQYF,TGTGCCACCGGGAGGACAGGGTTGGCCGATACGCAGTATTTT
TRBV9,TRBJ2-7,TRBD2,.,CASSRLAGSSYEQYF,TGTGCCAGCAGCAGACTAGCGGGAAGCTCCTACGAGCAGTACTTC
TRBV20-1,TRBJ2-3,TRBD2,many,CSARDGLRTSGTTQYF,TGCAGTGCTAGAGATGGGCTGAGGACTAGCGGGACTACGCAGTATTTT
TRBV18,TRBJ1-2,TRBD1,.,CASSPRDRPPLYTF,TGTGCCAGCTCACCGAGGGACAGGCCCCCCTTATACACCTTC
TRBV3-1,TRBJ2-7,TRBD2,many,CASSPEKLAGANYEQYF,TGTGCCAGCAGCCCGGAAAAGTTAGCGGGAGCGAACTACGAGCAGTACTTC
TRBV7-2,TRBJ2-7,TRBD1,.,CASSDRDRVDEQYF,TGTGCCAGCAGCGACCGGGACAGGGTCGACGAGCAGTACTTC
TRBV6-1,TRBJ2-6,TRBD1,many,CASIPGTGNSGANVLTF,TGTGCCAGCATCCCCGGGACAGGAAACTCTGGGGCCAACGTCCTGACTTTC
TRBV5-1,TRBJ2-7,TRBD1,many,CASSTGTGPTYEQYF,TGCGCCAGCAGCACTGGGACAGGGCCGACCTACGAGCAGTACTTC
TRBV20-1,TRBJ1-1,.,once,CSGTGRNTEAFF,TGCAGTGGGACGGGGAGGAACACTGAAGCTTTCTTT
TRBV2,TRBJ2-4,.,.,CASKSRDIQYF,TGTGCCAGCAAGAGTCGGGACATTCAGTACTTC
TRBV11-2,TRBJ2-2,.,many,CASSSSSTGELFF,TGTGCCAGCAGCTCCTCTAGCACCGGGGAGCTGTTTTTT